This T cell receptor beta chain was sequenced in a study of tumor T cells in aggressive B-cell lymphoma. Losses at the gene ends were 5 bases for V and 4 bases for J; bases not matched to a gene: 6. This CDR3 spans 14 amino acids. Germline lookup yields CDR1 SGHAT and CDR2 FQDESV (reference sequence). TCRdb keeps only in-frame clones here, not all; method: immunoSEQ multiplex PCR. The profile shows roughly 9,000 clones, 70% to 90% of them singletons. The material sequenced was tumor tissue. This TCR came from an adult with diffuse large B cell lymphoma. The chain carries TRBV11-1 and TRBJ2-5; 8 positions agree with TRBD1. The CDR3, as DNA: TGTGCCAGCAGCCGAGACAGGGGAAGAGAGACCCAGTACTTC. It encodes CASSRDRGRETQYF.